One sample yielded the 4 T cell receptor beta chains listed below, sequenced in a study of T cells in women clearing cervical HPV infection. Here immunoSEQ multiplex PCR was the method, and the copy in TCRdb shows in-frame clones only, minus some. The sample holds about 23,000 clones. Specimen: blood buffy coat. These receptors all stem from a woman aged 18 to 75 with a cervical HPV16 infection that either progressed to CIN3+ or cleared (not recorded which).

CDR3 protein: CASRTGLQPQHF. CDR3 DNA, as far as it was read: TGTGCCAGCCGAACAGGGCTTCAGCCC. The chain joins TRBV6-2 or TRBV6-3 to TRBJ1-5, with a tentative D call TRBD1 (6 bases). Coverage ceases 3 residues before the CDR3 finishes, and the germline J gene fills in the end. CDR1 is MNHEY, CDR2 SVGEGT, per germline. V gave up 8 bases and J gave up 6 bases, with 11 bases separating them. The CDR3 has 12 residues.

Comments on this clone: The CDR3 end is not reached by the read, which stops 3 residues before it; the germline J gene fills it in. V is TRBV25-1 and J is TRBJ1-2; 8 bases are shared with TRBD1. V was pared by 4 bases and J by 4 bases, with 5 bases of the junction left unmatched. Germline values: CDR1 MGHDK, CDR2 SYGVNS. The CDR3 consists of 14 residues. The CDR3 DNA, read in part, is TGTGCCAGCAGTGGGCAGGGGGCAGCCTATGGC. The encoded protein is CASSGQGAAYG. The complete CDR3 reads CASSGQGAAYGYTF.

About this clone: The observed sequence ends 3 residues before the CDR3 terminus, with the missing tail filled in from the germline J gene. The chain employs TRBV18 and TRBJ1-6, with 10 bases lining up with TRBD1. CDR3 length equals 15 residues. Germline V gene sequence: CDR1 KGHSH, CDR2 LQKENI. J was trimmed by 7 bases and V by 3 bases; bases with no gene match: 3. The sequenced CDR3 bases are TGTGCCAGCTCACCTGAGGGACAGGGGAATTCACCC. Its protein is CASSPEGQGNSP. The entire CDR3 protein is CASSPEGQGNSPLHF.

About this clone itself: The CDR3 is cut off 3 residues early in the read; its end comes from the germline J gene. The chain combines TRBV11-2 with TRBJ2-4, with TRBD1 matching over 8 bases. Germline CDR1 SGHAT, CDR2 FQNNGV. CDR3 length: 14 amino acids. Partial CDR3 DNA: TGTGCCAGCAGCTTACTGACAGGGGAGCAAGGT. It yields the protein CASSLLTGEQG. The CDR3 in its entirety is CASSLLTGEQGQYF.